The source of this TCR beta chain is a study of early T cells in non-severe SARS-CoV-2 infection. TCRdb used MiXCR to reprocess the 5' RACE reads, holding one entry per CDR3 protein. The sample consists of tens of thousands of distinct CDR3 sequences, about 12% of them appearing once. This clonotype has at least ten counts. V dropped 6 bases and J dropped 0 bases, with 21 bases sitting between them. Germline V gene lookup returns CDR1 SNHLY and CDR2 FYNNEI. This CDR3 contains 18 residues. This rearrangement joins TRBV2 to TRBJ1-3; D not certain. Specimen: whole blood, collected at baseline. This sequence originates from an adult who was a healthcare worker with PCR-confirmed SARS-CoV-2 infection or an uninfected control (not recorded which). In DNA, the CDR3 is TGTGCCAGCAGCCAGTTTAGGCCCCCGGGAACCTCTGGAAACACCATATATTTT. Translated: CASSQFRPPGTSGNTIYF.